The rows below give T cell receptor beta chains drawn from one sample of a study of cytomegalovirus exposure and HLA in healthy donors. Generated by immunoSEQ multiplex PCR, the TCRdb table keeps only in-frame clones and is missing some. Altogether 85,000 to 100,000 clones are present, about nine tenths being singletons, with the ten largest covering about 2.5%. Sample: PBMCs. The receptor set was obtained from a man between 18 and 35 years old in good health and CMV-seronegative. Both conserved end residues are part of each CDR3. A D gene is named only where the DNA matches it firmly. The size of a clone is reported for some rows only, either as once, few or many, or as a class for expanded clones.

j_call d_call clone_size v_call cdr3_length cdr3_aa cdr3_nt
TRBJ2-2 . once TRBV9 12 CASSPNTGELFF TGTGCCAGCAGCCCTAACACCGGGGAGCTGTTTTTT
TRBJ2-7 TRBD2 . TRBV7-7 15 CASSLAPGLSYEQYF TGTGCTAGCAGCTTAGCTCCGGGACTAAGCTACGAGCAGTACTTC
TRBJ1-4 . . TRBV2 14 CASRLQVINEKLFF TGTGCCAGCCGATTACAGGTGATTAATGAAAAACTGTTTTTT
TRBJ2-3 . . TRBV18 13 CASSPQETDTQYF TGTGCCAGCTCACCTCAAGAGACAGATACGCAGTATTTT
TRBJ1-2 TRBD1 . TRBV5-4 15 CASSSSPGQSYGYTF TGTGCCAGCAGCAGCTCACCGGGACAGTCCTATGGCTACACCTTC
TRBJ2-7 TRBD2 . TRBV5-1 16 CASRLGGLAGDYEQYF TGCGCCAGCCGTTTGGGGGGACTAGCGGGAGACTACGAGCAGTACTTC
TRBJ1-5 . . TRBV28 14 CATKDGAGNLPQHF TGTGCCACCAAAGATGGGGCAGGGAATCTGCCCCAGCATTTT
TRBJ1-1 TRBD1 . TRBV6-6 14 CASRPTGAFTEAFF TGTGCCAGCAGACCGACAGGGGCGTTCACTGAAGCTTTCTTT
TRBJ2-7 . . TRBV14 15 CASSQINRDRREQYF TGTGCCAGCAGCCAAATTAACAGGGATCGGCGCGAGCAGTACTTC
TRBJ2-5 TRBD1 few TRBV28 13 CASSQDRQETQYF TGTGCCAGCAGCCAGGACAGGCAAGAGACCCAGTACTTC
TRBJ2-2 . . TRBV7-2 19 CASSLFLGSWRPNTGELFF TGTGCCAGCAGCTTATTCCTAGGATCCTGGCGGCCGAACACCGGGGAGCTGTTTTTT
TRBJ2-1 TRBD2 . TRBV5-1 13 CASSLGLALEQFF TGCGCCAGCAGCTTGGGACTAGCGCTAGAGCAGTTCTTC
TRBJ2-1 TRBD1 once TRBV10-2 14 CASSERQGYNEQFF TGCGCCAGCAGTGAGCGACAGGGTTATAATGAGCAGTTCTTC
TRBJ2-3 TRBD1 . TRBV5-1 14 CASSWDRLTDTQYF TGCGCCAGCAGCTGGGACAGACTCACAGATACGCAGTATTTT
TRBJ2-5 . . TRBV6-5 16 CASSYENRDPRRTQYF TGTGCCAGCAGTTACGAAAACAGGGACCCGAGGAGGACCCAGTACTTC
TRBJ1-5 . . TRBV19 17 CASSNQNRVSGNQPQHF TGTGCCAGTAGTAACCAGAACAGGGTCTCGGGCAATCAGCCCCAGCATTTT
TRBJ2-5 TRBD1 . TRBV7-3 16 CASSPGTVALGETQYF TGTGCCAGCAGCCCCGGGACAGTCGCCCTGGGGGAGACCCAGTACTTC
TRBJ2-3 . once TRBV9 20 CASSVGGGRVIDRSTDTQYF TGTGCCAGCAGCGTAGGAGGCGGCAGGGTAATTGATCGTAGCACAGATACGCAGTATTTT
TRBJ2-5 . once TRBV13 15 CASSVRGARSGTQYF TGTGCCAGCAGCGTCAGGGGCGCGAGGAGCGGGACTCAGTACTTC
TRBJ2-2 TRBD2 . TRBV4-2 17 CASSQSMGASGTGELFF TGTGCCAGCAGCCAAAGTATGGGGGCTAGCGGGACCGGGGAGCTGTTTTTT
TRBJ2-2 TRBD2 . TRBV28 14 CASKEGGSAGELFF TGTGCCAGCAAGGAGGGCGGGAGCGCCGGGGAGCTGTTTTTT
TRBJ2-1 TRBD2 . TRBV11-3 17 CASSPGTSGRFRNEQFF TGTGCCAGCAGCCCAGGGACTAGCGGGAGATTTAGGAATGAGCAGTTCTTC
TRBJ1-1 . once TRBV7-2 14 CASSLGQLNTEAFF TGTGCCAGCAGCCTCGGACAGCTGAACACTGAAGCTTTCTTT
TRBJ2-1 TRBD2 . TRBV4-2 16 CASSQALSGRPNEQFF TGTGCCAGCAGCCAAGCTCTCAGCGGGAGGCCCAATGAGCAGTTCTTC
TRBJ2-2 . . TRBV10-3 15 CATRGRTGILGELFF TGTGCCACTAGGGGGAGGACAGGAATCCTCGGGGAGCTGTTTTTT
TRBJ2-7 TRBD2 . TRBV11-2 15 CASSLRLAVTYEQYF TGTGCCAGCAGCTTGAGACTAGCGGTGACCTACGAGCAGTACTTC
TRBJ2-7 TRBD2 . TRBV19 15 CASSMGGNNRYEQYF TGTGCCAGTAGTATGGGGGGGAACAATCGGTACGAGCAGTACTTC
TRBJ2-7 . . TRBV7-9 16 CASTTSSDWSSYEQYF TGTGCCAGCACCACCTCCTCCGACTGGAGCTCCTACGAGCAGTACTTC